These 11 T cell receptor beta chains were all obtained from the same sample, sequenced in a study of blood T cell repertoires in COVID-19. Using immunoSEQ multiplex PCR, the repertoire was profiled, and TCRdb retains in-frame clones only, with some absent. The sample records 200,000 or so clones, around 86% being singletons. The sequencing input was PBMCs or T cells enriched from blood (not recorded which). All receptors come from a woman in her forties with acute COVID-19.

The V gene is TRBV19, the J gene TRBJ1-2; 9 nucleotides agree with TRBD1. The V gene's germline CDR1 is LNHDA and CDR2 SQIVND (reference sequence). The junction had 12 bases not matched to a gene; V was cut back by 8 bases and J by 5 bases. The CDR3 consists of 15 residues. The CDR3 protein is CASSGQGLTRYGYTF. In nucleotides, the CDR3 is TGTGCCAGTTCGGGACAGGGCCTTACTCGATATGGCTACACCTTC.

The rearrangement uses TRBV5-1 and TRBJ1-1, with a possible D match to TRBD1 (6 bases). In germline, CDR1 is SGHRS, CDR2 YFSETQ. The ends were cut back, 2 bases at V and 8 bases at J, with 19 bases in the middle. This CDR3 contains 15 residues. The CDR3 here is CASSFEQPGQDEAFF. CDR3 bases: TGCGCCAGCAGCTTCGAACAACCGGGACAAGACGAAGCTTTCTTT. The whole variable domain, filled in from reference TRBV5-1 and TRBJ1-1, reads KAGVTQTPRYLIKTRGQQVTLSCSPISGHRSVSWYQQTPGQGLQFLFEYFSETQRNKGNFPGRFSGRQFSNSRSEMNVSTLELGDSALYLCASSFEQPGQDEAFFGQGTRLTVV.

This chain joins TRBV5-1 and TRBJ2-1, with TRBD2 matching 12 bases. Germline CDR1 is SGHRS and CDR2 is YFSETQ. The CDR3 contains 18 residues. With V trimmed by 0 bases and J by 7 bases, 11 bases remained unmatched. The CDR3 DNA sequence: TGCGCCAGCAGCTTGGGTTTGCGGACTAGCGGGGTGAGAAATGAGCAGTTCTTC. Protein sequence: CASSLGLRTSGVRNEQFF. The full variable domain, in which reference TRBV5-1 and TRBJ2-1 provide the parts outside the CDR3, is KAGVTQTPRYLIKTRGQQVTLSCSPISGHRSVSWYQQTPGQGLQFLFEYFSETQRNKGNFPGRFSGRQFSNSRSEMNVSTLELGDSALYLCASSLGLRTSGVRNEQFFGPGTRLTVL.

The chain combines TRBV25-1 with TRBJ2-1; the D gene is possibly TRBD2 (5 bases). The V gene's germline CDR1 is MGHDK and CDR2 SYGVNS. The CDR3 consists of 12 residues. Trimming cost V 7 bases and J 5 bases, with 9 bases left between them. The CDR3 nucleotides are TGTGCCAGCAATGGACTTAACAATGAGCAGTTCTTC. Its translation is CASNGLNNEQFF.

The V gene is TRBV6-5, the J gene TRBJ2-2; 8 nucleotides match TRBD2. The germline V gene encodes CDR1 MNHEY and CDR2 SVGAGI. CDR3 length equals 15 residues. V lost 5 bases to trimming and J lost 6 bases; unmatched junction nucleotides: 8. CDR3: CASSPGGGASGELFF. CDR3 bases: TGTGCCAGCAGTCCGGGAGGGGGGGCCTCCGGGGAGCTGTTTTTT.

V gene TRBV4-1 combines with J gene TRBJ1-4; 9 bases are a match to TRBD1. Germline-derived CDR1 and CDR2 are MGHRA and YSYEKL. The ends lost 0 bases at V and 8 bases at J; junction bases unmatched: 7. This CDR3 has 16 amino acids. CDR3 region: CASSQEEGQGWEKLFF. In DNA form, the CDR3 reads TGCGCCAGCAGCCAAGAAGAGGGACAGGGATGGGAAAAACTGTTTTTT.

The chain recombines TRBV20-1 with TRBJ2-5, with TRBD2 identical over 8 bases. CDR3 size: 15 residues. The germline CDR1 and CDR2 sequences are DFQATT and SNEGSKA (reference sequence). J was trimmed by 5 bases and V by 3 bases; bases with no gene match: 11. The CDR3, as DNA: TGCAGTGCTAGTATCCTACGGGGGGGCCGGGAGACCCAGTACTTC. It is translated as CSASILRGGRETQYF.

This clone is a singleton in its sample. This sequence joins TRBV4-1 and TRBJ2-1; TRBD2 aligns across 12 bases. The J segment lost 12 bases and the V segment lost 2 bases, leaving 11 bases of the junction unmatched. Germline V lookup: CDR1 MGHRA, CDR2 YSYEKL. The CDR3 sequence is 16 residues long. The CDR3 spells CASSQPRTSGATGQFF. The DNA of the CDR3 is TGCGCCAGCAGCCAACCTAGGACTAGCGGGGCTACTGGGCAGTTCTTC.

The chain links TRBV11-3 to TRBJ2-2, with 10 bases fitting TRBD1. Germline values: CDR1 SGHNT, CDR2 YENEEA. This CDR3 contains 14 residues. The ends lost 5 bases at V and 5 bases at J; junction bases unmatched: 2. The CDR3 protein is CASSLGQGTGELFF. For the CDR3, the DNA is TGTGCCAGCAGCCTGGGACAGGGGACCGGGGAGCTGTTTTTT.

J is TRBJ1-4 and V is TRBV5-4, with TRBD1 matching over 8 bases. The V gene's germline CDR1 is SGHNT and CDR2 YYREEE (reference sequence). The CDR3 has 15 residues. With V trimmed by 4 bases and J by 4 bases, 6 bases remained unmatched. The CDR3 loop is CASSAGQGLNEKLFF. Here the CDR3 DNA reads TGTGCCAGCAGCGCCGGACAGGGCCTTAATGAAAAACTGTTTTTT.

The chain has TRBV27 and TRBJ2-2; D possibly corresponds to TRBD1 (5 bases). V was clipped by 5 bases and J by 2 bases, with 12 bases between them. Germline V gives CDR1 MNHEY, CDR2 SMNVEV (reference sequence). The CDR3 totals 15 residues. The DNA of the CDR3 is TGTGCCAGCAGTGCCCAGGGATTTAACACCGGGGAGCTGTTTTTT. Protein: CASSAQGFNTGELFF.